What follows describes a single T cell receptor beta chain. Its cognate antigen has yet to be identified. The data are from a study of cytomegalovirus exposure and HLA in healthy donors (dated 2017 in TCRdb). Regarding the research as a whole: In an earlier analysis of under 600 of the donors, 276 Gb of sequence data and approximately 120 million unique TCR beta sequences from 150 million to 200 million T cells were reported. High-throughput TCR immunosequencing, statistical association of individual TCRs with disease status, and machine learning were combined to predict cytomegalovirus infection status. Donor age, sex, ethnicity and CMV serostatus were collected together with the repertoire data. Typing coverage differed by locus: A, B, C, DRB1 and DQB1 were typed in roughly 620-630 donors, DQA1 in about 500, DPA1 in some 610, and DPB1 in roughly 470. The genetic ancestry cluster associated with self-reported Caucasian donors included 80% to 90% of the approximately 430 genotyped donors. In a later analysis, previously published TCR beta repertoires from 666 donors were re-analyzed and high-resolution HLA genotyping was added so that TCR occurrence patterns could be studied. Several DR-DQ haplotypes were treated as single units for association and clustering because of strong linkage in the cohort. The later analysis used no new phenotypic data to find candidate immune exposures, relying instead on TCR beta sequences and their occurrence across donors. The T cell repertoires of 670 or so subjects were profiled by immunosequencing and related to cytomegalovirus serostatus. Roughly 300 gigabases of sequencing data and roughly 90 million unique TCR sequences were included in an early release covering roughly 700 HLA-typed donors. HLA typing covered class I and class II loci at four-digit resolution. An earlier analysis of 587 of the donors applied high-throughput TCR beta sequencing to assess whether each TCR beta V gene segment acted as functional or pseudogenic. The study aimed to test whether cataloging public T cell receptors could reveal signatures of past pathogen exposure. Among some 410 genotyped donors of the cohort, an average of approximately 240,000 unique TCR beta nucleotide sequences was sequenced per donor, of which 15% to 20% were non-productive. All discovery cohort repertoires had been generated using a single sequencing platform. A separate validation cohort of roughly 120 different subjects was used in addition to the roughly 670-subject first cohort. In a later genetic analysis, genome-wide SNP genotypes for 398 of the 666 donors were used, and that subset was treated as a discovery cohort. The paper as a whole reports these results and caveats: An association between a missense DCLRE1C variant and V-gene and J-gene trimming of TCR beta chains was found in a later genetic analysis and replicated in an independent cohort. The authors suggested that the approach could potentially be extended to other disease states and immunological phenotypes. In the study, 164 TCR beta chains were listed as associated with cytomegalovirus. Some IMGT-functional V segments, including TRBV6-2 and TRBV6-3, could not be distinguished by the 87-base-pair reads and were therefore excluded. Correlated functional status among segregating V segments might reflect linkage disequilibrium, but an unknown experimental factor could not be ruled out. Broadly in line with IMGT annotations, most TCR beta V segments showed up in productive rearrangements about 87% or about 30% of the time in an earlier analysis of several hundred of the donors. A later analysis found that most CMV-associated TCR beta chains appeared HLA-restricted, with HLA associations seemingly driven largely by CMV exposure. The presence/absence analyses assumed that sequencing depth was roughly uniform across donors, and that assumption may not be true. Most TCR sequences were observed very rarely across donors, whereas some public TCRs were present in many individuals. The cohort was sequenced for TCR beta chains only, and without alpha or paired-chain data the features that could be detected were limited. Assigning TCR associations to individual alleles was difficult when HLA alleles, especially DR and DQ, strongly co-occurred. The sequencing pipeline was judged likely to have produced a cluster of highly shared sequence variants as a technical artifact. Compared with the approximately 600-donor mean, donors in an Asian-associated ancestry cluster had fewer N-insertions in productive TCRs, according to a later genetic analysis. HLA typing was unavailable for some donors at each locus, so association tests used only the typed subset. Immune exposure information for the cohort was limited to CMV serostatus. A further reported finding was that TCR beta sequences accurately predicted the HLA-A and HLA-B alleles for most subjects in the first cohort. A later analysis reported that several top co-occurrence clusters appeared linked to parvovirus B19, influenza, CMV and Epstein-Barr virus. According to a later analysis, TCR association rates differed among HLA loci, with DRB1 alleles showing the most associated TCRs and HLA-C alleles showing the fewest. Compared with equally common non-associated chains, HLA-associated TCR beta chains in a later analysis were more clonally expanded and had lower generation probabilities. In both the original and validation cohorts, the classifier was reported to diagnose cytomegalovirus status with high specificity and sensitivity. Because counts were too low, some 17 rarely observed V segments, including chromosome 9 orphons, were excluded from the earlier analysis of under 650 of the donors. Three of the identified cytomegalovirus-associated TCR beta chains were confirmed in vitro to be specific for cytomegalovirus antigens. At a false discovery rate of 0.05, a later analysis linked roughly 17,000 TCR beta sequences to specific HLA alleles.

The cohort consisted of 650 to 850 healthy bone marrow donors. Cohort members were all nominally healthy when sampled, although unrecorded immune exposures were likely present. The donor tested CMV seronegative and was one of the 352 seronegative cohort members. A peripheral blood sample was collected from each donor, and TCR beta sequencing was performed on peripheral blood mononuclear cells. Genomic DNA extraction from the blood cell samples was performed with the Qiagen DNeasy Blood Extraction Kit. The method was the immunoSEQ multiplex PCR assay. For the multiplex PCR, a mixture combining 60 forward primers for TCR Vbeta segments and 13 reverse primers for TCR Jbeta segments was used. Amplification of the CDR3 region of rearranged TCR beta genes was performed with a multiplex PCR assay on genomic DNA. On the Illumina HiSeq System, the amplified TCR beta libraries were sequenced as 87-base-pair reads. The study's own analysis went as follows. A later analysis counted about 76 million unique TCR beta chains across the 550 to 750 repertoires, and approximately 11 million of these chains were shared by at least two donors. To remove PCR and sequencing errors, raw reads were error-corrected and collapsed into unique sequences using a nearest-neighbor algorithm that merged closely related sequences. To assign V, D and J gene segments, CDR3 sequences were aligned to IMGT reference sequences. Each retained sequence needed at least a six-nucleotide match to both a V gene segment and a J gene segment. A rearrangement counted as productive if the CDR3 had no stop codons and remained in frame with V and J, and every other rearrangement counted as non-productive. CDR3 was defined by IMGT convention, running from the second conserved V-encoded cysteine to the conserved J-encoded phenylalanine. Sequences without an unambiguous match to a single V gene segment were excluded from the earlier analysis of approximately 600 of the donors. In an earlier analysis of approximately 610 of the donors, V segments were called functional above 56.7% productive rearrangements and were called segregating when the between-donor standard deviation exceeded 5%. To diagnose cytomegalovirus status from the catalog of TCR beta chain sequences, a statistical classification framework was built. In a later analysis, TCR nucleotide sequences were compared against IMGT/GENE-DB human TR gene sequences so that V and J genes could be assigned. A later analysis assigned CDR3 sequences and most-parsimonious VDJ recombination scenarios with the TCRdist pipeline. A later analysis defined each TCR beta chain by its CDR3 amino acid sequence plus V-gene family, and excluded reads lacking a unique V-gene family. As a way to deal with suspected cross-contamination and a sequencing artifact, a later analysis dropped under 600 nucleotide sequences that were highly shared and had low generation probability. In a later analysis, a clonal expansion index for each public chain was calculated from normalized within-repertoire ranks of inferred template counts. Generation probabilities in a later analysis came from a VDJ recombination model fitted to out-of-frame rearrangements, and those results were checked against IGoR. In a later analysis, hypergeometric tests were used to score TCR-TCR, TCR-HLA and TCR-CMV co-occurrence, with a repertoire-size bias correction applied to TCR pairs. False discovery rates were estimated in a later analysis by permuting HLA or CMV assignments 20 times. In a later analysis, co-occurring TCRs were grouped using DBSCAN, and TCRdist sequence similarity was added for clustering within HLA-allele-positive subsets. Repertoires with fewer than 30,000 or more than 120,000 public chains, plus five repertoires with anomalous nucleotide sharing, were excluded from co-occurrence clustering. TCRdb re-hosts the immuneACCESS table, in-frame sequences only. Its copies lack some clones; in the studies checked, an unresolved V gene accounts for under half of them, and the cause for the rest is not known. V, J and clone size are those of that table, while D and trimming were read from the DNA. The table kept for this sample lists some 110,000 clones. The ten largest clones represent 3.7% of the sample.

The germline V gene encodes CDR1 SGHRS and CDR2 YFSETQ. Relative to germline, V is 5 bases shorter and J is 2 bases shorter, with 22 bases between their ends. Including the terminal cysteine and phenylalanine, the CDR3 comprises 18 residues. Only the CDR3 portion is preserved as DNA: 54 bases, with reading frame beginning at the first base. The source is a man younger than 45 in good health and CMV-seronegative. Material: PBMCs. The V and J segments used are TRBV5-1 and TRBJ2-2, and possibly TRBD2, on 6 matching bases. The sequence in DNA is TGCGCCAGCAGGACTCTCCCGGGACGGGAGAAAAACACCGGGGAGCTGTTTTTT. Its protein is CASRTLPGREKNTGELFF. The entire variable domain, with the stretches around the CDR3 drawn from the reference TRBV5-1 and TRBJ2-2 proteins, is KAGVTQTPRYLIKTRGQQVTLSCSPISGHRSVSWYQQTPGQGLQFLFEYFSETQRNKGNFPGRFSGRQFSNSRSEMNVSTLELGDSALYLCASRTLPGREKNTGELFFGEGSRLTVL.